This T cell receptor (beta chain) came from a study of blood T cells in healthy people across ages. This clonotype was seen at least ten times. Its target is unknown. The study, taken as a whole, reports: Leaving the PBMCs unsorted stopped any conclusive comparison of naive versus antigen-experienced cells.

CDR1 is SGHRS, CDR2 YFSETQ, per germline. V lost 3 bases to trimming and J lost 2 bases, with 8 bases between them. The CDR3 totals 13 residues. The use of a sample-barcoded 5' primer and a J-beta primer mix characterized a second PCR of about 6 to 11 cycles. MiXCR was run by TCRdb on the 5' RACE reads, yielding one entry per CDR3 protein. The profile shows 1.8 million or so distinct CDR3 sequences, approximately 39% of them singletons. Specimen: blood. The gene calls are TRBV5-1 and TRBJ1-2; D unclear. The clonotype originates from a human donor in good health. CDR3 amino acids: CASSYASNYGYTF. The CDR3 DNA reads as TGCGCCAGCAGCTATGCCAGCAACTATGGCTACACCTTC.